The T cell receptor (beta chain) under discussion was sequenced for a study of T cells in Graves' hyperthyroidism and ophthalmopathy. Findings of the study overall: A 13 V-J signature model discriminated ophthalmopathy versus stable hyperthyroidism. The model predicted ophthalmopathy a median around 6 months before onset.

RNA transcripts gave rise to amplified TCR beta CDR3 regions. HTBI primers were used for first-round RT-PCR of the TCR CDR3. TCRdb re-called the multiplex PCR reads with MiXCR, one entry per CDR3 protein. The sample contains more than 300,000 distinct CDR3 sequences, roughly 15% of which appear only once. V gave up 5 bases and J gave up 4 bases, with 21 bases separating them. There are 16 residues in the CDR3. Germline CDR1 reads SGHTA; CDR2 reads FQGNSA. Note on this clonotype: Its antigen remains unidentified.

Material: blood. The chain uses TRBV7-2 and TRBJ2-7; TRBD2 is a possible D gene (6 bases). The clonotype originates from a woman under 40 with Graves' ophthalmopathy. CDR3 loop: CASSRQTGTGPYEQYF. The DNA for the CDR3 is TGTGCCAGCAGCCGACAAACCGGGACTGGGCCGTACGAGCAGTACTTC.